The present T cell receptor beta chain was sequenced within a study of OX40 agonist ivuxolimab in advanced cancers. Study at large: Six ivuxolimab dose levels, 0.01 to 10 mg/kg, were given intravenously every 2 weeks. Participants averaged about 60 years of age (range roughly 23 to 90) and were 75% to 90% male.

The protocol was immunoSEQ multiplex PCR, while the TCRdb copy is restricted to in-frame clones and leaves out a portion. Among 150,000 to 170,000 clones listed, approximately 94% were seen once. This clone appeared a single time. The antigen remains undetermined. V lost 0 bases and J lost 5; bases outside the gene matches: 4. Per the germline V gene, CDR1 is MNHEY and CDR2 is SVGAGI. This CDR3 region has 15 residues. Study-wide points: Within 6 weeks, CD4+ and CD8+ blood T cells expanded clonally at 0.1 to 3.0 mg/kg.

This specimen consisted of CD4+ or CD8+ T cells sorted from blood, obtained in a trial of the OX40 agonist ivuxolimab. The gene calls are TRBV6-5 and TRBJ2-3, with 8 bases aligning to TRBD2. The TCR comes from an adult with an advanced solid tumor such as melanoma, head and neck, liver or kidney cancer. In DNA, the CDR3 is TGTGCCAGCAGTTACTCCACGGGGGGGCAAGATACGCAGTATTTT. It encodes CASSYSTGGQDTQYF.